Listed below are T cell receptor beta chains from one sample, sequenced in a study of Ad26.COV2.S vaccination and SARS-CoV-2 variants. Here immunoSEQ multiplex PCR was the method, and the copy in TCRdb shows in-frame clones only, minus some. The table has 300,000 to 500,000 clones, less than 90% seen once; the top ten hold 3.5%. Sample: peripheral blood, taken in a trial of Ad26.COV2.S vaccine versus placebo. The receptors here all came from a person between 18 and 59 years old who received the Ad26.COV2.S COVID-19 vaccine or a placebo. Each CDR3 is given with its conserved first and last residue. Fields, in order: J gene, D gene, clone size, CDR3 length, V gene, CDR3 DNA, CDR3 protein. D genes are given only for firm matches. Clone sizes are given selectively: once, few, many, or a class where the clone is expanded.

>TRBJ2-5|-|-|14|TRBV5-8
TGTGCCAGCAGCTTGTGGGGGCAGGGAGAGACCCAGTACTTC
CASSLWGQGETQYF
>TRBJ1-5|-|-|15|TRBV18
TGTGCCAGCTCACCACGGGCAGGGGAGGAGGTGCCCCAGCATTTT
CASSPRAGEEVPQHF
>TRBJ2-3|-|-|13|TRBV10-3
TGTGCCATCAGTGAAGCTAGCACAGATACGCAGTATTTT
CAISEASTDTQYF
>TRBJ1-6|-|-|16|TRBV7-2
TGTGCCAGCAGCTCTGAAGGCTTGGGCTTTTTCTCACCCCTCCACTTT
CASSSEGLGFFSPLHF
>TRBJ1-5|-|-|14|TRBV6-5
TGTGCCAGCAGTTACTCGGCCGGCACCCAGCCCCAGCATTTT
CASSYSAGTQPQHF
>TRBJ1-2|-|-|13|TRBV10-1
TGCGCCAGCAGTCCGGCTTTGAACTATGGCTACACCTTC
CASSPALNYGYTF
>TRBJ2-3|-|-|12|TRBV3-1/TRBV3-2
TGTGCCAGCAGCCACCGCACAGATACGCAGTATTTT
CASSHRTDTQYF
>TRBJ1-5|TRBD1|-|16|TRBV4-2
TGTGCCAGCAGCCAAAAGGACAGGGCTAGAAATCAGCCCCAGCATTTT
CASSQKDRARNQPQHF
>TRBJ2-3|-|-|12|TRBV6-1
TGTGCCAGCAGTGAAGTAGAGGTAGCGCAGTATTTT
CASSEVEVAQYF
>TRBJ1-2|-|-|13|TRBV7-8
TGTGCCAGCAGCTTGAGGACCGGGGATGGCTACACCTTC
CASSLRTGDGYTF
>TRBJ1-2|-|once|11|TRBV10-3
TGTGCCATCAGTGCAGACTATGGCTACACCTTC
CAISADYGYTF
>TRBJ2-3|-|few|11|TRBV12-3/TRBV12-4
TGTGCCAGCAGTATCGGGGATACGCAGTATTTT
CASSIGDTQYF
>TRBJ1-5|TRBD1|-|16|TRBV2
TGTGCCAGCCGACAGGGGGAAAGGTATAGCAATCAGCCCCAGCATTTT
CASRQGERYSNQPQHF
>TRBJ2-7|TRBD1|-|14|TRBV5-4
TGTGCCAGCAGACGGGACAGGGGGACAGAAGAGCAGTACTTC
CASRRDRGTEEQYF
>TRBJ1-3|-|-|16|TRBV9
TGTGCCAGCAGCGTAGTTGGGGGTTGGTCTGGAAACACCATATATTTT
CASSVVGGWSGNTIYF
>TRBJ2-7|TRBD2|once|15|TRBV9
TGTGCCAGCAGCCTTACTAGCGGGGGGCTCTACGAGCAGTACTTC
CASSLTSGGLYEQYF
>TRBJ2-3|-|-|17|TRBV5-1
TGCGCCAGCAGCTTGGCCCGGAGGGGGGATAGCACAGATACGCAGTATTTT
CASSLARRGDSTDTQYF
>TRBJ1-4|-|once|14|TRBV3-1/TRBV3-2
TGTGCCAGCAGCCAAGGAGGGGGGAGAGAAAAACTGTTTTTT
CASSQGGGREKLFF
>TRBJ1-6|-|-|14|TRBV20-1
TGCAGTGCTAGTAGACAGGAGGAGAGTTCACCCCTCCACTTT
CSASRQEESSPLHF
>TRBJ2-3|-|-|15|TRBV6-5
TGTGCCAGCAGATTTCAGGATTCCGGCACAGATACGCAGTATTTT
CASRFQDSGTDTQYF
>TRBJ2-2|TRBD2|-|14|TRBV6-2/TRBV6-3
TGTGCCAGCAGCCTACTAGCGTTCACCGGGGAGCTGTTTTTT
CASSLLAFTGELFF
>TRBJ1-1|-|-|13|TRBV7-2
TGTGCCAGCAGCTTTTTCCGGGAACCTGAAGCTTTCTTT
CASSFFREPEAFF
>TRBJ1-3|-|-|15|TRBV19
TGTGCCAGTAGACAACAGGAGGACTCTGGAAACACCATATATTTT
CASRQQEDSGNTIYF
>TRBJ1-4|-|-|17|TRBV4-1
TGCGCCAGCAGCCAAGCGGAGACGGCAGCTATTAATGAAAAACTGTTTTTT
CASSQAETAAINEKLFF
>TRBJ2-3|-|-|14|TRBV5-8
TGTGCCAGCAGCTTTGATGCCGGCACAGATACGCAGTATTTT
CASSFDAGTDTQYF
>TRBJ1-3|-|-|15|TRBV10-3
TGTGCCATCAGTGACCCCGGGTCCTCTGGAAACACCATATATTTT
CAISDPGSSGNTIYF
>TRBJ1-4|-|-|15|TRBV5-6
TGTGCCAGCAGCCAATTTCTAGGACAGTGGGAAAAACTGTTTTTT
CASSQFLGQWEKLFF
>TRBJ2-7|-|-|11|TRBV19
TGTGCCAGTCGGGGTGGCTACGAGCAGTACTTC
CASRGGYEQYF
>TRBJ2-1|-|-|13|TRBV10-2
TGCGCCACCATTGTCTCCCAGGGCAATGAGCAGTTCTTC
CATIVSQGNEQFF
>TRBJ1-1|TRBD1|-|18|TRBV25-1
TGTGCCAGCAGAGGAAGGGGACAGGGGAACCTTATAGGCACTGAAGCTTTCTTT
CASRGRGQGNLIGTEAFF
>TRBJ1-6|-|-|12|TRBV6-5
TGTGCCAGCGCCCGAGGGTATTCACCCCTCCACTTT
CASARGYSPLHF
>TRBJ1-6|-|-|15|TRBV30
TGTGCCTGGAAGGCAGATAACTCCTATAATTCACCCCTCCACTTT
CAWKADNSYNSPLHF
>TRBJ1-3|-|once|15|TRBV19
TGTGCCAGTCGCAAACCGGGAATGTCTGGAAACACCATATATTTT
CASRKPGMSGNTIYF
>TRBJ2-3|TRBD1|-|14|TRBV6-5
TGCGCCAGCACAAAAGGACAGGGGGCAGATACGCAGTATTTT
CASTKGQGADTQYF
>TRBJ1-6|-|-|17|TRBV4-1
TGCGCCAGCAGCCAAGATCCCCCAGGGTTCTATAATTCACCCCTCCACTTT
CASSQDPPGFYNSPLHF
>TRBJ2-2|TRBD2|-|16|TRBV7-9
TGTGCCACCGGTCAGCGGGGGAACCCGAACACCGGGGAGCTGTTTTTT
CATGQRGNPNTGELFF
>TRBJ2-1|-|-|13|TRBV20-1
TGCAGTGCTAGTAGGCAGCTTGGAAATGAGCAGTTCTTC
CSASRQLGNEQFF
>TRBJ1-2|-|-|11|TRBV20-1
TGCAGTGCCAGTTCTAACTATGGCTACACCTTC
CSASSNYGYTF
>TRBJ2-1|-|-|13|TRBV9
TGTGCCAGCAGCGTAGACTCGCGGAATGAGCAGTTCTTC
CASSVDSRNEQFF
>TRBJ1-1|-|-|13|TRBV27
TGTGCCAGCAGTCCCGAGGGGGGAACTGAAGCTTTCTTT
CASSPEGGTEAFF
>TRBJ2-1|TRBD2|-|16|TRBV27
TGTGCCAGCAGTCCCTTTTGGCGGGGGTCTGCCAATGAGCAGTTCTTC
CASSPFWRGSANEQFF
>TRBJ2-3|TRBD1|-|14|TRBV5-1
TGCGCCAGCAGCGCGGACAGGTCCACAGATACGCAGTATTTT
CASSADRSTDTQYF
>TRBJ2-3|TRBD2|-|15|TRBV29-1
TGCAGCGTTGGGGCTAGCGGGGCGCCGGTAGATACGCAGTATTTT
CSVGASGAPVDTQYF
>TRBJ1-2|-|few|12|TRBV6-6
TGTGCCAGCAGTATAATGGGATTCGGCTACACCTTC
CASSIMGFGYTF
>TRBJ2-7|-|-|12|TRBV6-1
TGTGCCAGCAGTGAACGTAGGTACGAGCAGTACTTC
CASSERRYEQYF
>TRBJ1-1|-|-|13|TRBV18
TGTGCCAGCGCCAGGGAAAAGAACACTGAAGCTTTCTTT
CASAREKNTEAFF
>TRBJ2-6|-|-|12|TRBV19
TGTGCCAGCACAGGTGGGGCCAACGTCCTGACTTTC
CASTGGANVLTF
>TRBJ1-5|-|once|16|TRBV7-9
TGTGCCAGCAGCTTAGCCGCGGGAGATAGCAATCAGCCCCAGCATTTT
CASSLAAGDSNQPQHF